The next 12 T cell receptor beta chains were all read from a single sample in a study of cytomegalovirus exposure and HLA in healthy donors. A multiplex PCR was run with 60 Vbeta primers and 13 Jbeta primers. Produced via immunoSEQ multiplex PCR; TCRdb's table is partial and in-frame only. The sample has 70,000 to 85,000 clones, less than 80% seen once. Sequenced: PBMCs. These receptors all come from a man aged 40-49 years in good health and CMV-seropositive.

This sequence joins TRBV7-2 and TRBJ1-1, with 7 nucleotides matching TRBD1. The CDR3 is 14 amino acids. The germline CDR1 and CDR2 sequences are SGHTA and FQGNSA. V lost 4 bases and J lost 7; bases outside the gene matches: 9. The CDR3 DNA sequence: TGTGCCAGCAGCTCGAGACAGGGTTCTAATGAAGCTTTCTTT. Translation: CASSSRQGSNEAFF. The full variable domain, in which reference TRBV7-2 and TRBJ1-1 provide the parts outside the CDR3, is GAGVSQSPSNKVTEKGKDVELRCDPISGHTALYWYRQSLGQGLEFLIYFQGNSAPDKSGLPSDRFSAERTGGSVSTLTIQRTQQEDSAVYLCASSSRQGSNEAFFGQGTRLTVV.

As regards this clone: This sample also contains other DNA sequences that code for the same CDR3. The rearrangement uses TRBV18 and TRBJ2-3, with 7 nucleotides matching TRBD1. The CDR3 is made up of 15 amino acids. Germline V lookup: CDR1 KGHSH, CDR2 LQKENI. V lost 2 bases, J lost 0 bases, and 2 bases stayed unmatched. The CDR3 spells CASSPTGQSTDTQYF. The CDR3 bases are TGTGCCAGCTCACCAACGGGACAGAGCACAGATACGCAGTATTTT.

A few counts support this clone. The rearrangement links TRBV11-3 to TRBJ2-1; D ambiguous. Trimming cost V 5 bases and J 3 bases, with 11 bases left between them. Germline V gives CDR1 SGHNT, CDR2 YENEEA. The CDR3 contains 14 residues. For the CDR3, the DNA is TGTGCCAGCAGCCAGGCCAGTAACTACAATGAGCAGTTCTTC. Its translation: CASSQASNYNEQFF. Using reference TRBV11-3 and TRBJ2-1 for the parts outside the CDR3, the full variable domain is EAGVVQSPRYKIIEKKQPVAFWCNPISGHNTLYWYLQNLGQGPELLIRYENEEAVDDSQLPKDRFSAERLKGVDSTLKIQPAELGDSAVYLCASSQASNYNEQFFGPGTRLTVL.

This clone is medium-sized by share. The chain uses TRBV5-1 and TRBJ1-4; D is unresolved. The CDR3 runs 13 residues. Trimming stripped 0 bases from V and 7 bases from J, with 7 bases between. CDR1 and CDR2 from the germline V gene are SGHRS and YFSETQ. CDR3 residues: CASSLGPSEKLFF. CDR3 DNA sequence: TGCGCCAGCAGCTTGGGGCCTAGTGAAAAACTGTTTTTT.

CDR3 region: CASSGRTATYEQYF. Here the CDR3 DNA reads TGTGCCAGTAGTGGACGGACAGCCACCTACGAGCAGTACTTC. This chain links TRBV19 with TRBJ2-7, with D perhaps matching TRBD1 (6 bases). V was pared by 5 bases and J by 2 bases, with 13 bases between. The CDR3 runs to 14 residues. Germline assignment: CDR1 LNHDA and CDR2 SQIVND (reference sequence).

The chain joins TRBV11-2 to TRBJ2-2, with D perhaps TRBD2 (5 bases). Trimming removed 3 bases from V and 1 base from J, with 12 bases in between. The CDR3 runs 16 residues. Germline loops: CDR1 SGHAT, CDR2 FQNNGV. CDR3 sequence reads: CASSFRTGKNTGELFF. The CDR3 DNA is TGTGCCAGCAGCTTTAGAACGGGGAAGAACACCGGGGAGCTGTTTTTT.

The chain recombines TRBV7-2 with TRBJ2-5, with 9 positions matching TRBD2. V trimming: 4 bases; J trimming: 4 bases; junction bases outside the gene matches: 10. Germline lookup yields CDR1 SGHTA and CDR2 FQGNSA. The CDR3 spans 16 residues. The CDR3 region has the DNA TGTGCCAGCAGCTCCATAGCGGGGGTAAGGGGAGAGACCCAGTACTTC. This encodes CASSSIAGVRGETQYF.

The J gene is TRBJ1-2, the V gene TRBV5-8; perhaps TRBD1 as D (5 bases). This CDR3 is built from 13 residues. Trimming left V 2 bases short and J 4 bases short, with 9 bases between. CDR1 and CDR2 (germline): SGHTS, YDEGEE. Here the CDR3 reads CASSFDRSYGYTF. The DNA for the CDR3 is TGTGCCAGCAGCTTCGACAGAAGCTATGGCTACACCTTC.

The gene calls are TRBV23-1 and TRBJ2-7, with D tentatively TRBD2 (6 bases). TRBV23-1 is identified as an open reading frame with a role that is uncertain. This CDR3 comprises 13 residues. Trimming stripped 7 bases from V and 1 base from J, with 11 bases between. The chain's CDR3 is CASKQRASYEQYF. CDR3 nucleotides: TGCGCCAGCAAGCAGCGGGCGTCCTACGAGCAGTACTTC.

The V call is TRBV2, the J call TRBJ1-4; D is possibly TRBD1 (6 bases). Trimming removed 7 bases from V and 7 bases from J, with 19 bases in between. Per the germline V gene, CDR1 is SNHLY and CDR2 is FYNNEI. This CDR3 spans 15 amino acids. The CDR3 DNA sequence: TGTGCCAGCACCCCATTTGCAGGGGCGAGTGAAAAACTGTTTTTT. Protein product: CASTPFAGASEKLFF.

V and J are TRBV5-4 and TRBJ1-1, with a possible D match to TRBD1 (5 bases). Trimming removed 4 bases from V and 8 bases from J, with 21 bases in between. The germline V gene has CDR1 SGHNT and CDR2 YYREEE (reference sequence). The CDR3 contains 15 residues. In nucleotides, the CDR3 is TGTGCCAGCAGCCCGACCACCGACAGAACACGAGAAGCTTTCTTT. Protein: CASSPTTDRTREAFF. The complete variable domain, with remaining parts taken from reference TRBV5-4 and TRBJ1-1, reads ETGVTQSPTHLIKTRGQQVTLRCSSQSGHNTVSWYQQALGQGPQFIFQYYREEENGRGNFPPRFSGLQFPNYSSELNVNALELDDSALYLCASSPTTDRTREAFFGQGTRLTVV.

This chain links TRBV7-2 with TRBJ2-5, with unresolved D. The CDR3 runs to 16 residues. Germline V lookup: CDR1 SGHTA, CDR2 FQGNSA. V gave up 1 base and J gave up 5 bases, with 17 bases separating them. The CDR3: CASSLVVSRTEETQYF. The CDR3, as DNA: TGTGCCAGCAGCTTAGTGGTCTCCCGAACCGAGGAGACCCAGTACTTC.